The 16 T cell receptor beta chains presented below share a single source sample, sequenced in a study of beta chain features in type 1 diabetes. Sequencing targeted expressed TCRB transcripts, as all isolated RNA had been reverse transcribed. Sequenced by immunoSEQ multiplex PCR; TCRdb stores in-frame clones only, minus some. The table lists around 280,000 clones, approximately 16% of them singletons. Study outcomes and limitations: Across all four CD4+ subsets, people with type 1 diabetes showed modestly shorter TCRB CDR3s.

Their specific antigens are unknown. The sample was naive CD4+ T cells from blood. Receptors were obtained from a man between 18 and 29 years old with type 1 diabetes.

The chain carries TRBV28 and TRBJ1-1; possibly TRBD1 for D (6 bases). Germline V lookup: CDR1 MDHEN, CDR2 SYDVKM. The length of the CDR3 is 13 residues. Trimming removed 3 bases at V and 10 bases at J, with 15 bases between. The chain's CDR3 is CASSLSGGGGAFF. CDR3 in DNA: TGTGCCAGCAGTTTGAGTGGGGGCGGTGGAGCTTTCTTT.

This clone was detected a few times. The chain has TRBV5-4 and TRBJ2-1, with 9 nucleotides matching TRBD2. Germline CDR1 SGHNT, CDR2 YYREEE (reference sequence). The CDR3 loop spans 13 amino acids. The J segment lost 9 bases and the V segment lost 4 bases, leaving 5 bases of the junction unmatched. CDR3 residues: CASSASGRSEQFF. In nucleotides, the CDR3 is TGTGCCAGCAGCGCAAGCGGGAGGAGTGAGCAGTTCTTC.

The chain has TRBV30 and TRBJ2-3; D remains ambiguous. Deletions cut 2 bases from V and 7 bases from J, with 10 bases between. The CDR3 is 12 residues long. Germline assignment: CDR1 GTSNPN and CDR2 SVGIG (reference sequence). The CDR3 DNA sequence: TGTGCCTGGAGTACAGACCTGAATACGCAGTATTTT. Its translation: CAWSTDLNTQYF.

The table lists this clone with a few counts. This chain connects TRBV28 to TRBJ2-7; TRBD2 is a possible D gene (5 bases). Trimming pared 5 bases from V and 3 bases from J, leaving 14 bases between. CDR3 size: 14 residues. Germline V lookup: CDR1 MDHEN, CDR2 SYDVKM. CDR3 sequence (DNA): TGTGCCAGCAGTCAGACCGCCGGACTCTACGAGCAGTACTTC. Protein: CASSQTAGLYEQYF.

This clone was counted a few times. DNA for the CDR3: TGTGCCTGGAGAATGACAGGTTCCGTGGCTGGCTACACCTTC. It translates to CAWRMTGSVAGYTF. The rearrangement uses TRBV30 and TRBJ1-2; a possible D gene is TRBD1 (6 bases). This CDR3 has 14 amino acids. The V gene's germline CDR1 is GTSNPN and CDR2 SVGIG (reference sequence). V lost 3 bases and J lost 7, with 18 bases in between.

This rearrangement joins TRBV9 to TRBJ2-4; 10 positions agree with TRBD1. This CDR3 has 19 amino acids. V lost 4 bases, J lost 6 bases, and 19 bases stayed unmatched. CDR1 and CDR2 from the germline V gene are SGDLS and YYNGEE. CDR3 amino acids: CASSLLPGQGSTIVNIQYF. In DNA, the CDR3 is TGTGCCAGCAGCTTACTACCGGGACAGGGGTCGACAATCGTAAACATTCAGTACTTC.

The table lists this clone with a few counts. V is TRBV28 and J is TRBJ2-1; 7 bases are shared with TRBD2. This CDR3 is built from 14 residues. The germline V gene has CDR1 MDHEN and CDR2 SYDVKM. V was pared by 6 bases and J by 13 bases, with 15 bases of the junction left unmatched. The CDR3 region has the DNA TGTGCCAGCAGCCGCCCGGTTTTAGCGGGTTTACAGTTCTTC. The encoded protein is CASSRPVLAGLQFF.

The chain is built from TRBV30 and TRBJ1-2; no definite D call. This CDR3 spans 13 amino acids. V lost 1 base and J 2 bases, leaving 8 bases between the germline ends. Germline V gene sequence: CDR1 GTSNPN, CDR2 SVGIG (reference sequence). CDR3 region: CAWSGYSNYGYTF. The DNA for the CDR3 is TGTGCCTGGAGTGGATACAGCAACTATGGCTACACCTTC.

This chain links TRBV25-1 with TRBJ2-3, with 12 bases lining up with TRBD2. Germline-derived CDR1 and CDR2 are MGHDK and SYGVNS. Trimming at V came to 6 bases and at J to 4 bases, leaving 5 bases not matched to a gene. CDR3 length: 15 amino acids. Here the CDR3 reads CASRWPSGGADTQYF. CDR3 nucleotides: TGTGCCAGCAGGTGGCCTAGCGGGGGGGCAGATACGCAGTATTTT.

There are a few counts of this clone. The gene calls are TRBV5-1 and TRBJ2-2, with D possibly matching TRBD2 (5 bases). Between the trimmed V and J ends, which lost 0 bases and 6 bases, there was a span of 12 bases. CDR1 and CDR2 (germline): SGHRS, YFSETQ. This CDR3 contains 15 residues. CDR3 nucleotides: TGCGCCAGCAGCTTGGTGGCCGGAGGCCCCGGGGAGCTGTTTTTT. This encodes CASSLVAGGPGELFF.

This clone has just a few counts. The chain has TRBV18 and TRBJ1-1; D might be TRBD1 (5 bases). V gave up 4 bases and J gave up 4 bases, with 13 bases separating them. This CDR3 region has 14 residues. The germline gives CDR1 KGHSH, CDR2 LQKENI. The CDR3 protein is CASSQSVGVTEAFF. CDR3 DNA sequence: TGTGCCAGCTCACAATCCGTAGGGGTCACTGAAGCTTTCTTT.

V usage is TRBV9 and J usage is TRBJ2-2; 8 bases are shared with TRBD1. Germline trimming cut 0 bases from V and 4 bases from J; bases unmatched to any gene: 2. CDR1 SGDLS and CDR2 YYNGEE come from the germline V gene. The CDR3 contains 15 residues. The CDR3 sequence: CASSVADRATGELFF. The CDR3 region has the DNA TGTGCCAGCAGCGTAGCGGACAGGGCCACCGGGGAGCTGTTTTTT.

The CDR3 DNA reads as TGTGCCATCAGGGAGTACACAGATACGCAGTATTTT. Translated, it gives CAIREYTDTQYF. The chain joins TRBV11-2 to TRBJ2-3; the D call may be TRBD1 or TRBD2 (5 bases each). Trimming took off 10 bases at V and 2 bases at J, with 10 bases between the two ends. Germline V lookup: CDR1 SGHAT, CDR2 FQNNGV. The CDR3 consists of 12 residues.

V and J are TRBV18 and TRBJ2-7; possibly TRBD1 for D (5 bases). The V gene lost 0 bases and the J gene lost 5 bases, with 8 bases spanning the gap. The CDR3 runs 13 residues. Germline assignment: CDR1 KGHSH and CDR2 LQKENI. CDR3 in amino acids: CASSPPGRHEQYF. CDR3 nucleotide sequence: TGTGCCAGCTCACCACCGGGGCGTCACGAGCAGTACTTC. The full variable domain, rest sourced from reference TRBV18 and TRBJ2-7, is NAGVMQNPRHLVRRRGQEARLRCSPMKGHSHVYWYRQLPEEGLKFMVYLQKENIIDESGMPKERFSAEFPKEGPSILRIQQVVRGDSAAYFCASSPPGRHEQYFGPGTRLTVT.

The J gene is TRBJ2-5, the V gene TRBV5-1; 10 bases agree with TRBD1. Germline trimming cut 4 bases from V and 5 bases from J; bases unmatched to any gene: 5. The CDR3 is 14 amino acids. Germline values: CDR1 SGHRS, CDR2 YFSETQ. The CDR3 reads CASSDGTGVETQYF. For the CDR3, the DNA is TGCGCCAGCAGCGATGGGACAGGGGTGGAGACCCAGTACTTC.

The rearrangement uses TRBV20-1 and TRBJ2-7; D gene ambiguous. CDR1 is DFQATT, CDR2 SNEGSKA, per germline (reference sequence). This CDR3 has 11 amino acids. V was clipped by 7 bases and J by 3 bases, with 10 bases between them. The CDR3 region has the DNA TGCAGTGTCTACAGAGTCTACGAGCAGTACTTC. This codes for CSVYRVYEQYF.